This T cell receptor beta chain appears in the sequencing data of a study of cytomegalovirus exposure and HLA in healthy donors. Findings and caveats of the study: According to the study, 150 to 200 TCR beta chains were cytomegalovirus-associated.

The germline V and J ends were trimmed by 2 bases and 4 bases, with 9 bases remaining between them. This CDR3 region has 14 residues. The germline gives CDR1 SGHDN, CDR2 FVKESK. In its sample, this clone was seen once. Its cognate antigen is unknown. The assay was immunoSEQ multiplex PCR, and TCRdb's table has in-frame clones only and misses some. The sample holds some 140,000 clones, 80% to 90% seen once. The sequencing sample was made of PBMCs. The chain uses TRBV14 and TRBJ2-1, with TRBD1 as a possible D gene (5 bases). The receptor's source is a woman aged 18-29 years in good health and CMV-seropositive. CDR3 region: CASSQKTGYNEQFF. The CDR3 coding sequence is TGTGCCAGCAGCCAAAAAACAGGATACAATGAGCAGTTCTTC.